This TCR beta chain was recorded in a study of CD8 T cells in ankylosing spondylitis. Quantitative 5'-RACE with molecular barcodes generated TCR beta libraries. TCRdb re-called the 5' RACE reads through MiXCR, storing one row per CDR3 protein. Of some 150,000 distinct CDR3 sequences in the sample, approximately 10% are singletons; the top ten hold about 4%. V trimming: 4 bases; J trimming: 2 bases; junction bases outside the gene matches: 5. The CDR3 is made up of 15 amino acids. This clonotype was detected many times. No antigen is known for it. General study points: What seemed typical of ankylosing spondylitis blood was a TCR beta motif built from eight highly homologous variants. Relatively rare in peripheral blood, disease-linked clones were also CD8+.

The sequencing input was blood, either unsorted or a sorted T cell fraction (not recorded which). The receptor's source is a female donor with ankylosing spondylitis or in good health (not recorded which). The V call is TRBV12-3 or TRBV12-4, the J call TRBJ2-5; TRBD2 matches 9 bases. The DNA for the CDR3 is TGTGCCAGCAGTTCCTCTAGCGGGGCACAAGAGACCCAGTACTTC. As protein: CASSSSSGAQETQYF.